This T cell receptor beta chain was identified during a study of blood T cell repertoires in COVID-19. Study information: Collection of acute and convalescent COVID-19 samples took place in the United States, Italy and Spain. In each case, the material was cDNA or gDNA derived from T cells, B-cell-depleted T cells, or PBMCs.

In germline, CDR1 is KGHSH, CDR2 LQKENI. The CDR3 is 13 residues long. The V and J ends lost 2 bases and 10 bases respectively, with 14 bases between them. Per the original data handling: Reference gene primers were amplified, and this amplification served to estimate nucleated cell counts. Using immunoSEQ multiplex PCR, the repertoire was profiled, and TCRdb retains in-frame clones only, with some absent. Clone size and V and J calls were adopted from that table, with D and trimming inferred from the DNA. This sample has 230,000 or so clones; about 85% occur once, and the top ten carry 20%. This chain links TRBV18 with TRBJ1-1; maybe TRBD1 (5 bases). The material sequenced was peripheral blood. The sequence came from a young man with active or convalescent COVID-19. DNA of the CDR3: TGTGCCAGCTCACCAGAAGTGGGGCTGGGAGCTTTCTTT. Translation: CASSPEVGLGAFF. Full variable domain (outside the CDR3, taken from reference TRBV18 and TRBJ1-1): NAGVMQNPRHLVRRRGQEARLRCSPMKGHSHVYWYRQLPEEGLKFMVYLQKENIIDESGMPKERFSAEFPKEGPSILRIQQVVRGDSAAYFCASSPEVGLGAFFGQGTRLTVV.